The T cell receptor (beta chain) described here comes from a study of prognosis after radiotherapy for stage I lung cancer. Overall study context: Tumors proved to be squamous cell carcinoma in several patients and represented adenocarcinoma in fewer than 15. Study results and limitations: There were reportedly differences in TRBV and TRBJ gene usage between patients with and without metastases.

To note about this clonotype: Its antigen is as yet unknown.

Two-round multiplex PCR amplified TCR beta CDR3 from genomic DNA. Primers were specific to each TRBV and TRBJ gene in first-round PCR. During the second PCR round, universal primers were used. TCRdb re-called the multiplex PCR reads with MiXCR, one entry per CDR3 protein. The sample carries about 25,000 distinct CDR3 sequences, more than 35% recorded once. The sequencing used PBMCs, collected before or after stereotactic body radiation therapy (not recorded which). This receptor was obtained from a donor aged 50 or older with non-small cell lung cancer.

The CDR3 sequence is CASSLSAGGVNEQFF. DNA of the CDR3: TGTGCCAGCAGCTTATCGGCGGGAGGGGTCAATGAGCAGTTCTTC. The rearrangement joins TRBV7-3 to TRBJ2-1; 9 bases line up with TRBD2. V lost 2 bases and J lost 6; bases outside the gene matches: 5. Germline-derived CDR1 and CDR2 are SGHTA and FQGTGA. This CDR3 has 15 residues.